Below, one TCR beta chain is given with its context. The sample is drawn from a study of T cells in Graves' hyperthyroidism and ophthalmopathy. RNA transcripts gave rise to amplified TCR beta CDR3 regions. The primer set for the first-round RT-PCR of the TCR CDR3 was HTBI. TCRdb re-derived calls from the multiplex PCR reads in MiXCR, one entry per CDR3 protein. The table records 450,000 to 650,000 distinct CDR3 sequences, 14% of them present only once. The germline gives CDR1 SGHKS, CDR2 YYEKEE (reference sequence). The CDR3 has 17 amino acids. V dropped 4 bases and J dropped 2; count of bases not matched to a gene: 9.

Specimen: blood. This TCR derives from a woman aged 18-29 years with Graves' ophthalmopathy. The J gene is TRBJ2-3, the V gene TRBV5-5; 11 bases agree with TRBD2. The CDR3 spells CASSVGLAGRITDTQYF. The DNA for the CDR3 is TGTGCCAGCAGCGTAGGACTAGCGGGTAGAATCACAGATACGCAGTATTTT.